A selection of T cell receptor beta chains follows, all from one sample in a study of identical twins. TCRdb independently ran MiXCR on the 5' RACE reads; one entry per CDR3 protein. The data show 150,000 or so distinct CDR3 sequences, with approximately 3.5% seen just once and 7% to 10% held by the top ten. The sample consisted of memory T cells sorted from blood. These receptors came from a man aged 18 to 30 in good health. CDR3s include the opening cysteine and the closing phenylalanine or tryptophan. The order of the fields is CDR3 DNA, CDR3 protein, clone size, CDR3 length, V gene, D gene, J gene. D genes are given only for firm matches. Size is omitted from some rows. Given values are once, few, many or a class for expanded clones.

cdr3_nt: TGTGCCAGCAGCTCTCAATGGGGAGTCTTCTCAAATGAGCAGTTCTTC; cdr3_aa: CASSSQWGVFSNEQFF; clone_size: many; cdr3_length: 16; v_call: TRBV7-2; d_call: .; j_call: TRBJ2-1
cdr3_nt: TGTGCCAGCAACGACTGGTGGGGGGCGGCTTTCTTT; cdr3_aa: CASNDWWGAAFF; clone_size: many; cdr3_length: 12; v_call: TRBV6-2/TRBV6-3; d_call: .; j_call: TRBJ1-1
cdr3_nt: TGTGCCAGCCAGACTAGCGGGAGATGGGGTGAGCAGTTCTTC; cdr3_aa: CASQTSGRWGEQFF; clone_size: few; cdr3_length: 14; v_call: TRBV2; d_call: TRBD2; j_call: TRBJ2-1
cdr3_nt: TGTGCCAGCAGGACCGGGACACTTATCGGCAATGAGCAGTTCTTC; cdr3_aa: CASRTGTLIGNEQFF; clone_size: many; cdr3_length: 15; v_call: TRBV12-3/TRBV12-4; d_call: .; j_call: TRBJ2-1
cdr3_nt: TGTGCCAGCTCGGGGGGGGTCATGAACACTGAAGCTTTCTTT; cdr3_aa: CASSGGVMNTEAFF; clone_size: many; cdr3_length: 14; v_call: TRBV2; d_call: .; j_call: TRBJ1-1
cdr3_nt: TGTGCCAGCAGCCATGGAGCCACAGATACGCAGTATTTT; cdr3_aa: CASSHGATDTQYF; clone_size: many; cdr3_length: 13; v_call: TRBV12-3/TRBV12-4; d_call: .; j_call: TRBJ2-3
cdr3_nt: TGTGCCAGCAGCTTAACTCCGTGGGAGCAGTACTTC; cdr3_aa: CASSLTPWEQYF; clone_size: .; cdr3_length: 12; v_call: TRBV7-9; d_call: .; j_call: TRBJ2-7
cdr3_nt: TGTGCCAGCAGTGCCGAGTTTGGAGGGGCCAACGTCCTGACTTTC; cdr3_aa: CASSAEFGGANVLTF; clone_size: many; cdr3_length: 15; v_call: TRBV25-1; d_call: .; j_call: TRBJ2-6
cdr3_nt: TGTGCCAGCAGCGAGACAGGGGATGAGGAGACCCAGTACTTC; cdr3_aa: CASSETGDEETQYF; clone_size: many; cdr3_length: 14; v_call: TRBV9; d_call: TRBD1; j_call: TRBJ2-5
cdr3_nt: TGTGCCAGTAGCCTTGACAGGACCAACACTGAAGCTTTCTTT; cdr3_aa: CASSLDRTNTEAFF; clone_size: many; cdr3_length: 14; v_call: TRBV19; d_call: .; j_call: TRBJ1-1
cdr3_nt: TGTGCCAGCAGTGGGGTCGTTGGGGGCACCGGGGAGCTGTTTTTT; cdr3_aa: CASSGVVGGTGELFF; clone_size: few; cdr3_length: 15; v_call: TRBV2; d_call: .; j_call: TRBJ2-2
cdr3_nt: TGTGCCAGCAGCTCTCCGGGACAGGCCAACGGGGAGCTGTTTTTT; cdr3_aa: CASSSPGQANGELFF; clone_size: many; cdr3_length: 15; v_call: TRBV7-6; d_call: TRBD1; j_call: TRBJ2-2
cdr3_nt: TGCGCCAGCAGCTTGTCCTCCGCCACAGATACGCAGTATTTT; cdr3_aa: CASSLSSATDTQYF; clone_size: many; cdr3_length: 14; v_call: TRBV5-1; d_call: .; j_call: TRBJ2-3
cdr3_nt: TGCAGTGCCCGGACTAGCGGGAGATTTGGGACAGATACGCAGTATTTT; cdr3_aa: CSARTSGRFGTDTQYF; clone_size: many; cdr3_length: 16; v_call: TRBV20-1; d_call: TRBD2; j_call: TRBJ2-3
cdr3_nt: TGCAGTGCAACCGGACTGGCAGATGCTTACGAGCAGTACTTC; cdr3_aa: CSATGLADAYEQYF; clone_size: many; cdr3_length: 14; v_call: TRBV20-1; d_call: .; j_call: TRBJ2-7
cdr3_nt: TGCGCCAGCAGCTTGGGATCTCCGAGGGGGGACTACGGACAGAATGAGCAGTTCTTC; cdr3_aa: CASSLGSPRGDYGQNEQFF; clone_size: many; cdr3_length: 19; v_call: TRBV5-1; d_call: .; j_call: TRBJ2-1
cdr3_nt: TGTGCCAGCAGCCCCCCCGGGACAGGGATCGAAGCTTTCTTT; cdr3_aa: CASSPPGTGIEAFF; clone_size: few; cdr3_length: 14; v_call: TRBV11-2; d_call: TRBD1; j_call: TRBJ1-1
cdr3_nt: TGTGCCAGCATAAGCACAGATACGCAGTATTTT; cdr3_aa: CASISTDTQYF; clone_size: many; cdr3_length: 11; v_call: TRBV6-5; d_call: .; j_call: TRBJ2-3
cdr3_nt: TGTGCCAGCTCCAAAAGCGGGAGAGGATGGAATGAGCAGTTCTTC; cdr3_aa: CASSKSGRGWNEQFF; clone_size: .; cdr3_length: 15; v_call: TRBV18; d_call: TRBD2; j_call: TRBJ2-1
cdr3_nt: TGTGCCACCAGCAGAGATGGGGGCGGGGAGCTGTTTTTT; cdr3_aa: CATSRDGGGELFF; clone_size: many; cdr3_length: 13; v_call: TRBV15; d_call: .; j_call: TRBJ2-2
cdr3_nt: TGTGCCAGCAGCCAAGACTTGGGAACAGCAGAAGCTTTCTTT; cdr3_aa: CASSQDLGTAEAFF; clone_size: many; cdr3_length: 14; v_call: TRBV3-1; d_call: .; j_call: TRBJ1-1
cdr3_nt: TGTGCCAGCAGGCGGGGTACCACCGGGGAGCTGTTTTTT; cdr3_aa: CASRRGTTGELFF; clone_size: many; cdr3_length: 13; v_call: TRBV12-3/TRBV12-4; d_call: .; j_call: TRBJ2-2
cdr3_nt: TGTGCCAGCAGTTTACTAGCGACCTCTAGCACAGATACGCAGTATTTT; cdr3_aa: CASSLLATSSTDTQYF; clone_size: many; cdr3_length: 16; v_call: TRBV27; d_call: .; j_call: TRBJ2-3
cdr3_nt: TGTGCCAGCAAAGCACAAGCCGAAACCTCCTACAATGAGCAGTTCTTC; cdr3_aa: CASKAQAETSYNEQFF; clone_size: many; cdr3_length: 16; v_call: TRBV7-9; d_call: .; j_call: TRBJ2-1
cdr3_nt: TGTGCCATCGGGGGGGCAAGCTCCTACAATGAGCAGTTCTTC; cdr3_aa: CAIGGASSYNEQFF; clone_size: many; cdr3_length: 14; v_call: TRBV6-2/TRBV6-3; d_call: TRBD2; j_call: TRBJ2-1
cdr3_nt: TGTGCCAGCAGCCAAGTGGGAACTTCGGGGGAGCAGTACTTC; cdr3_aa: CASSQVGTSGEQYF; clone_size: many; cdr3_length: 14; v_call: TRBV3-1; d_call: .; j_call: TRBJ2-7
cdr3_nt: TGCGCCAGCAGCCCCGGGACTCGGGCAGATACGCAGTATTTT; cdr3_aa: CASSPGTRADTQYF; clone_size: many; cdr3_length: 14; v_call: TRBV5-1; d_call: .; j_call: TRBJ2-3
cdr3_nt: TGCGCCAGCAGCTCTCGAGGCCTTTCGAACACCGGGGAGCTGTTTTTT; cdr3_aa: CASSSRGLSNTGELFF; clone_size: many; cdr3_length: 16; v_call: TRBV5-1; d_call: .; j_call: TRBJ2-2
cdr3_nt: TGCGCCAGCAGTCAGGGGACCGGGGAGCTGTTTTTT; cdr3_aa: CASSQGTGELFF; clone_size: many; cdr3_length: 12; v_call: TRBV10-2; d_call: .; j_call: TRBJ2-2
cdr3_nt: TGTGCCAGCAGCTTCACAGGGCCTCAGCCCCAGCATTTT; cdr3_aa: CASSFTGPQPQHF; clone_size: many; cdr3_length: 13; v_call: TRBV7-9; d_call: .; j_call: TRBJ1-5
cdr3_nt: TGTGCCAGCAGCCCCTCGATGGGGGCTAACTATGGCTACACCTTC; cdr3_aa: CASSPSMGANYGYTF; clone_size: few; cdr3_length: 15; v_call: TRBV7-2; d_call: .; j_call: TRBJ1-2
cdr3_nt: TGTGCCAGCAGTTTATCACGGGGGGGTCAGCCCCAGCATTTT; cdr3_aa: CASSLSRGGQPQHF; clone_size: many; cdr3_length: 14; v_call: TRBV27; d_call: .; j_call: TRBJ1-5
cdr3_nt: TGTGCCAGCAGAGCTAGCGGTAACAATGAGCAGTTCTTC; cdr3_aa: CASRASGNNEQFF; clone_size: many; cdr3_length: 13; v_call: TRBV28; d_call: TRBD2; j_call: TRBJ2-1
cdr3_nt: TGTGCCAGCAGTTTTCAGTGGACCTACGAGCAGTACTTC; cdr3_aa: CASSFQWTYEQYF; clone_size: few; cdr3_length: 13; v_call: TRBV27; d_call: .; j_call: TRBJ2-7
cdr3_nt: TGTGCCAGCAGCAGAGGGACTAGCGGGAGGGGTGCAGATACGCAGTATTTT; cdr3_aa: CASSRGTSGRGADTQYF; clone_size: many; cdr3_length: 17; v_call: TRBV7-2; d_call: TRBD2; j_call: TRBJ2-3
cdr3_nt: TGCGCCAGCAGCTTCGACAGCAACTATGGCTACACCTTC; cdr3_aa: CASSFDSNYGYTF; clone_size: many; cdr3_length: 13; v_call: TRBV5-1; d_call: .; j_call: TRBJ1-2
cdr3_nt: TGTGCCAGCAGCTTGACAGGGGGCGCAAACTATGGCTACACCTTC; cdr3_aa: CASSLTGGANYGYTF; clone_size: few; cdr3_length: 15; v_call: TRBV7-9; d_call: TRBD1; j_call: TRBJ1-2
cdr3_nt: TGCGCCAGCAGCCAAGTCGGCAGGGGGTATGGCTACACCTTC; cdr3_aa: CASSQVGRGYGYTF; clone_size: many; cdr3_length: 14; v_call: TRBV4-1; d_call: TRBD1; j_call: TRBJ1-2
cdr3_nt: TGCGCCAGCAGCCCGAATGGCTACAATGAGCAGTTCTTC; cdr3_aa: CASSPNGYNEQFF; clone_size: many; cdr3_length: 13; v_call: TRBV5-1; d_call: .; j_call: TRBJ2-1
cdr3_nt: TGTGCCAGCAGTCTAGCGGGAGGGCAAACCGGGGAGCTGTTTTTT; cdr3_aa: CASSLAGGQTGELFF; clone_size: .; cdr3_length: 15; v_call: TRBV11-3; d_call: TRBD2; j_call: TRBJ2-2
cdr3_nt: TGCAGTGCGACCGGGACAGGGGACACAGATACGCAGTATTTT; cdr3_aa: CSATGTGDTDTQYF; clone_size: many; cdr3_length: 14; v_call: TRBV20-1; d_call: TRBD1; j_call: TRBJ2-3
cdr3_nt: TGCAGTGCTAGAGATCCCGGGAGGGGAGCAGATACGCAGTATTTT; cdr3_aa: CSARDPGRGADTQYF; clone_size: many; cdr3_length: 15; v_call: TRBV20-1; d_call: TRBD2; j_call: TRBJ2-3
cdr3_nt: TGTGCCAGCAGTGGTGGCGGGCAAGGCTACACCTTC; cdr3_aa: CASSGGGQGYTF; clone_size: many; cdr3_length: 12; v_call: TRBV25-1; d_call: .; j_call: TRBJ1-2
cdr3_nt: TGCGCCAGCAGCCAAGATGCGATCCCGAGCACTGAAGCTTTCTTT; cdr3_aa: CASSQDAIPSTEAFF; clone_size: many; cdr3_length: 15; v_call: TRBV4-1; d_call: .; j_call: TRBJ1-1
cdr3_nt: TGCAGTGCTAGTTCTAGCGCTAGCACAGATACGCAGTATTTT; cdr3_aa: CSASSSASTDTQYF; clone_size: many; cdr3_length: 14; v_call: TRBV20-1; d_call: .; j_call: TRBJ2-3
cdr3_nt: TGTGCCAGCAGCCAAATTGTTTCGGTCGGGGAGCTGTTTTTT; cdr3_aa: CASSQIVSVGELFF; clone_size: many; cdr3_length: 14; v_call: TRBV3-1; d_call: .; j_call: TRBJ2-2
cdr3_nt: TGTGCCAGCAGATACCGACTAGCGGGAGGCGAGCAGTACTTC; cdr3_aa: CASRYRLAGGEQYF; clone_size: .; cdr3_length: 14; v_call: TRBV5-6; d_call: TRBD2; j_call: TRBJ2-7